This T cell receptor beta chain was captured in a study of identical twins. Unique molecular identifiers were in the cDNA, with template-switch universal primer binding. One entry per CDR3 protein results from TCRdb running MiXCR on the 5' RACE reads. The sample contains some 560,000 distinct CDR3 sequences, approximately 9.6% of which appear only once. This clonotype appeared a few times. The ends were cut back, 2 bases at V and 5 bases at J, with 18 bases in the middle. Per the germline V gene, CDR1 is MGHDK and CDR2 is SYGVNS. CDR3 length: 16 amino acids. The same sample was also used in a study of yellow fever vaccine responses in identical twins.

V is TRBV25-1 and J is TRBJ2-5; weak D call: TRBD2 (7 bases). What was sequenced was PBMCs. This receptor was identified in a woman younger than 35 in good health. DNA for the CDR3: TGTGCCAGCAGTGAACGTCAGGGGAGGGTAGATGAGACCCAGTACTTC. Translated: CASSERQGRVDETQYF.